The source of this T cell receptor (beta chain) is a study of Graves' ophthalmopathy and Graves' hyperthyroidism. CDR3 length: 15 amino acids. V was clipped by 5 bases and J by 5 bases; unmatched bases: 10. Germline V gene sequence: CDR1 MDHEN, CDR2 SYDVKM. Using RNA transcripts, the TCR beta CDR3 regions were amplified. HTBI primers primed a first-round RT-PCR, and a second-round multiplex PCR followed. Each CDR3 protein is one row after TCRdb ran MiXCR on the multiplex PCR reads. Seen here are 450,000 or so distinct CDR3 sequences, roughly an eighth observed once, and the top ten hold over 7.5%. The sample comprised blood. The V call is TRBV28, the J call TRBJ2-7; 9 positions agree with TRBD1. The source is a woman aged 25-40 years with Graves' ophthalmopathy. The CDR3 reads CASSLPGQGSHEQYF. The CDR3 coding sequence is TGTGCCAGCAGTCTCCCTGGACAGGGGAGCCACGAGCAGTACTTC.